This T cell receptor beta chain was identified in a study of response to subunit inactivated influenza vaccine. The study, taken as a whole, reports: Authors suggested seasonal influenza vaccinations each recruit few new T cells.

TCRdb independently ran MiXCR on the RT-PCR reads; one entry per CDR3 protein. This table has 500,000 to 750,000 distinct CDR3 sequences, 12% to 15% appearing once. The V segment lost 7 bases and the J segment 1 base; nucleotides outside the gene matches: 13. CDR1 MNHEY and CDR2 SVGEGT come from the germline V gene. The CDR3 has 17 residues. Only a few counts were recorded for this clonotype. Its antigen is unidentified. This clonotype was sampled from a man aged 45-65 years who received an inactivated influenza vaccine. This chain links TRBV6-2 or TRBV6-3 with TRBJ2-5; 9 bases match TRBD2. The input for sequencing was PBMCs from blood, taken about 13 days after vaccination. The CDR3: CASTRPGTSRAQETQYF. Here the CDR3 DNA reads TGTGCCAGCACCAGACCCGGGACTAGCCGGGCCCAAGAGACCCAGTACTTC.